Shown below are 3 T cell receptor beta chains from a single sample sequenced in a study of blood T cell repertoires in COVID-19. This table comes from immunoSEQ multiplex PCR, and its TCRdb copy is limited to in-frame clones, with some not included. The table has approximately 170,000 clones, about 90% seen once. The sequencing input was peripheral blood. The receptor set was obtained from a woman in her seventies with acute or convalescent COVID-19.

V gene TRBV28 combines with J gene TRBJ1-6; 9 bases line up with TRBD1. The V segment lost 7 bases and the J segment 8 bases; nucleotides outside the gene matches: 6. The CDR3 runs to 14 residues. The germline V gene encodes CDR1 MDHEN and CDR2 SYDVKM. The CDR3 spells CASTPDRGHSPLHF. In nucleotides, the CDR3 is TGTGCCAGCACCCCGGACAGGGGCCATTCACCCCTCCACTTT.

This chain uses TRBV18 with TRBJ1-6; 8 bases line up with TRBD1. Germline V gene data show CDR1 as KGHSH and CDR2 as LQKENI. The CDR3 is made up of 15 amino acids. The trim removed 1 base at V and 5 bases at J, leaving 1 base unmatched. In DNA, the CDR3 is TGTGCCAGCTCACCACGACAGGGGAATAATTCACCCCTCCACTTT. This codes for CASSPRQGNNSPLHF.

The CDR3: CASSVGAQETQYF. Written as DNA, the CDR3 is TGTGCCAGCAGCGTAGGGGCGCAAGAGACCCAGTACTTC. The genes are TRBV9 and TRBJ2-5; D gene ambiguous. V was trimmed by 0 bases and J by 2 bases, leaving 5 bases between them. Germline loops: CDR1 SGDLS, CDR2 YYNGEE. The CDR3 length is 13 residues. Complete variable domain (other parts from reference TRBV9 and TRBJ2-5): DSGVTQTPKHLITATGQRVTLRCSPRSGDLSVYWYQQSLDQGLQFLIQYYNGEERAKGNILERFSAQQFPDLHSELNLSSLELGDSALYFCASSVGAQETQYFGPGTRLLVL.